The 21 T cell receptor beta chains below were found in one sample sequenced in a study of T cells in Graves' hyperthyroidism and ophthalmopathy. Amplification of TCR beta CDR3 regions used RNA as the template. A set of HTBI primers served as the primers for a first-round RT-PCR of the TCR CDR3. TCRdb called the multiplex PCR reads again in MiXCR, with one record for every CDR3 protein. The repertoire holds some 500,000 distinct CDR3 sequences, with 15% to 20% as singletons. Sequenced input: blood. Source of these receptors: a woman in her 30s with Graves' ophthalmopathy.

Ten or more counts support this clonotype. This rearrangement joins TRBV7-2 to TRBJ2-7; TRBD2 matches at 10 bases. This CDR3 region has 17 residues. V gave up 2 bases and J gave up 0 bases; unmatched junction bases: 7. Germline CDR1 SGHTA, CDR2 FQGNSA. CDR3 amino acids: CASSLTLAGALSYEQYF. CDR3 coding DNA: TGTGCCAGCAGCTTAACCCTAGCGGGAGCCCTCTCCTACGAGCAGTACTTC.

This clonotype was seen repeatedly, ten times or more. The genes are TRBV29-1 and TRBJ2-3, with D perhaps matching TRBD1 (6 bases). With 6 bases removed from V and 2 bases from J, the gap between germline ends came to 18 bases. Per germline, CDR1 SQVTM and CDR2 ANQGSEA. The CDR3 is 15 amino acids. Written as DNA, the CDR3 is TGCAGCGTACTCTCAACAGGGCCATTCACAGATACGCAGTATTTT. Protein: CSVLSTGPFTDTQYF.

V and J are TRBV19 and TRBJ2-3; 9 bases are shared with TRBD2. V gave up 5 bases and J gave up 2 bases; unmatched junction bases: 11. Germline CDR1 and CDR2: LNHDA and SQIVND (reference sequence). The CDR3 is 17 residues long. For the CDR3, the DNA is TGTGCCAGTAGTCGATCGAATCTAGCGGGGACCACAGATACGCAGTATTTT. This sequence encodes CASSRSNLAGTTDTQYF.

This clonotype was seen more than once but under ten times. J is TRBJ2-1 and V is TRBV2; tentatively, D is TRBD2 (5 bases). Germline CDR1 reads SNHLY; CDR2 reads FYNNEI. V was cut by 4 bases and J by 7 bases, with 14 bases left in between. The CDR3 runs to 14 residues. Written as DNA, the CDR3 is TGTGCCAGCAGTGGAATCCGGACTGGGAATGAGCAGTTCTTC. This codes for CASSGIRTGNEQFF.

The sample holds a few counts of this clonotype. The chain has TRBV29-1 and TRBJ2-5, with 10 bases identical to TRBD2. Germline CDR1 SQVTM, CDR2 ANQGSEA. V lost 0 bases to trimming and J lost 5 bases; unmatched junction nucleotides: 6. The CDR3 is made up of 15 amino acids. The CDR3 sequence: CSVEDLKREGETQYF. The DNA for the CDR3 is TGCAGCGTTGAAGATCTCAAGCGGGAGGGCGAGACCCAGTACTTC.

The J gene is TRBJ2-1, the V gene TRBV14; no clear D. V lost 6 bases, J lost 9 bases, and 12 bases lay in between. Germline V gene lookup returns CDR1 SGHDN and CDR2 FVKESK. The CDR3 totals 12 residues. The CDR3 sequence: CASSRQGREQFF. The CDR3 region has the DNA TGTGCCAGCAGTCGGCAAGGTCGTGAGCAGTTCTTC.

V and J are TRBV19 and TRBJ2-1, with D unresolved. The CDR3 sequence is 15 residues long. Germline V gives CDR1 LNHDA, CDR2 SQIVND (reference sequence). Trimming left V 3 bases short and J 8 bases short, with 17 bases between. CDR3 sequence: CASSIKTWGFDEQFF. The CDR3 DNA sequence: TGTGCCAGTAGTATCAAAACATGGGGTTTCGATGAGCAGTTCTTC.

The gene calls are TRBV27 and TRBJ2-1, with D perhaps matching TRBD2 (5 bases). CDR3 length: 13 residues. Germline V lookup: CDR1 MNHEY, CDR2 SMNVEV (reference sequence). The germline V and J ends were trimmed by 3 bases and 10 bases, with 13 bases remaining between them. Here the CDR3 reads CASSFGSVGEQFF. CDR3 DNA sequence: TGTGCCAGCAGTTTCGGTAGCGTCGGCGAGCAGTTCTTC.

The CDR3 reads CASSAGTVGYTF. Here the CDR3 DNA reads TGTGCCAGCAGCGCAGGGACAGTTGGCTACACCTTC. The rearrangement links TRBV6-1 to TRBJ1-2; 7 bases fit TRBD1. The CDR3 sequence is 12 residues long. Per germline, CDR1 MNHNS and CDR2 SASEGT. J was trimmed by 7 bases and V by 6 bases; bases with no gene match: 5.

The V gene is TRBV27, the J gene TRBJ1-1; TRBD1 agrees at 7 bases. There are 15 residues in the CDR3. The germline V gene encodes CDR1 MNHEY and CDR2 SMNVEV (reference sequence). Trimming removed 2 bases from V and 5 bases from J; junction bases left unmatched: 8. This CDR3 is CASSLARQGWTEAFF. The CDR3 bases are TGTGCCAGCAGTTTAGCTCGACAGGGATGGACTGAAGCTTTCTTT.

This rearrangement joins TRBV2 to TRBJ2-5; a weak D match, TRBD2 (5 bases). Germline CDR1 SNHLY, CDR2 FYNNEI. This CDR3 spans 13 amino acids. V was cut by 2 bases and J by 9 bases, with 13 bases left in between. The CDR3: CASSERFSEAQYF. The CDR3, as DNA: TGTGCCAGCAGTGAAAGGTTTAGCGAGGCCCAGTACTTC.

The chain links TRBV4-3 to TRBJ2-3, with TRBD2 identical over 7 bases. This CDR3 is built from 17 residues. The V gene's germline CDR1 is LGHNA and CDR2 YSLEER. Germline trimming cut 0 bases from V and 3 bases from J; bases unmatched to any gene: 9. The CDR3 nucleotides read TGCGCCAGCAGCCAAGATTGGGGCGCGGGGGTAACAGATACGCAGTATTTT. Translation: CASSQDWGAGVTDTQYF.

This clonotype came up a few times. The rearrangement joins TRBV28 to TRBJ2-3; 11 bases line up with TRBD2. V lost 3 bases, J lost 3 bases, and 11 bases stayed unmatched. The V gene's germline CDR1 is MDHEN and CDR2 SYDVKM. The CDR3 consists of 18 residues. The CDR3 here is CASSFIPTLAGETDTQYF. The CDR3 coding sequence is TGTGCCAGCAGTTTTATACCCACACTAGCGGGAGAGACAGATACGCAGTATTTT.

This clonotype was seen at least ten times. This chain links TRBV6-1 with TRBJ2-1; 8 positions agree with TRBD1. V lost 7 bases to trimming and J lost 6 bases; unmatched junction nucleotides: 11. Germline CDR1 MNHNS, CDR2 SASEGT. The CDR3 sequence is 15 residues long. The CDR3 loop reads CASTGFRGRFNEQFF. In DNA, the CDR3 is TGTGCCAGCACCGGTTTCAGGGGGCGGTTCAATGAGCAGTTCTTC.

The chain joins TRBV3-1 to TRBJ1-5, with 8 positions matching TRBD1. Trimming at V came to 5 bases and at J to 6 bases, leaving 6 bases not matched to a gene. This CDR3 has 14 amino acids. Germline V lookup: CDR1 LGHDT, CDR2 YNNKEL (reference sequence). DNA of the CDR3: TGTGCCAGCAGCTCCGGACAGGGCTTTCAGCCCCAGCATTTT. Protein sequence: CASSSGQGFQPQHF.

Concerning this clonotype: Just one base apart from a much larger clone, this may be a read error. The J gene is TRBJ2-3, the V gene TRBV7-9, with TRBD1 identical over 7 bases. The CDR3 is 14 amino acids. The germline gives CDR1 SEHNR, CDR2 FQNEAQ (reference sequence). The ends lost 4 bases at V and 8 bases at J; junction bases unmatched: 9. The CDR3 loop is CASSSGQDGGTQYF. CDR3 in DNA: TGTGCCAGCAGCTCAGGACAGGATGGGGGTACGCAGTATTTT.

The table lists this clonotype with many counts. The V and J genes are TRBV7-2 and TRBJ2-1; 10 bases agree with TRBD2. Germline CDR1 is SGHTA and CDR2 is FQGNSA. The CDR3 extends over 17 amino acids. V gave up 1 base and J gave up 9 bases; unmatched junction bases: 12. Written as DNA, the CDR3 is TGTGCCAGCAGCTTAGAGGTGCTAGCGGGAGAGGGACCTGAGCAGTTCTTC. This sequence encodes CASSLEVLAGEGPEQFF.

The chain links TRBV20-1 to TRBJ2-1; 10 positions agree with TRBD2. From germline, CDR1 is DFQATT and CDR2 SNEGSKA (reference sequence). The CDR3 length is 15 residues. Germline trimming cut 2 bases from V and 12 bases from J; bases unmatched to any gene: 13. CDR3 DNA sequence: TGCAGTGCTAGAACCATTGGACTAGCGGCGCGGGGGCAGTTCTTC. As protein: CSARTIGLAARGQFF.

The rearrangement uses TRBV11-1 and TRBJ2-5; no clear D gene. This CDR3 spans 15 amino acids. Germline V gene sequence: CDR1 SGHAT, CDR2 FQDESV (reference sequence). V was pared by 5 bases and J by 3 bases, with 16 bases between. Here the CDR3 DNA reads TGTGCCAGCAGCCCAGGTTCTGGGTGGGAAGAGACCCAGTACTTC. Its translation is CASSPGSGWEETQYF.

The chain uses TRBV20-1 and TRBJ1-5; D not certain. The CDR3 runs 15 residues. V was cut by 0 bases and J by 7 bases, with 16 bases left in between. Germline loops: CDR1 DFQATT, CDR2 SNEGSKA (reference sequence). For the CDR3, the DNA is TGCAGTGCTAGAGAGTCAGCCGGGGATCGACAGCCCCAGCATTTT. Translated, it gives CSARESAGDRQPQHF.

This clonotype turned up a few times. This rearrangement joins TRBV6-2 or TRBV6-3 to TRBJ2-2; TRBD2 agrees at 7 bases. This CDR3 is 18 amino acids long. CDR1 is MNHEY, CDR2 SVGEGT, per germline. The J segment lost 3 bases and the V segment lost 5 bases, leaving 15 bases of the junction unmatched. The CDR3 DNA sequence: TGTGCCAGCAGTGGCTTAGAGCGGGGACCCCGAGACACCGGGGAGCTGTTTTTT. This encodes CASSGLERGPRDTGELFF.